Presented here are 21 T cell receptor delta chains from one specimen sequenced in a study of Vδ1+ human thymocytes. The study's findings and limits: Thymic TRG and TRD repertoires appeared highly polyclonal.

The template was reverse-transcribed extracted RNA. CDR3 amplicons came from multiplex PCR with pooled V-gene forward and constant-region reverse primers. TCRdb re-processed the multiplex PCR reads via CATT. Among 25,000 to 30,000 delta-chain clones, approximately 7% were seen once, and the ten largest hold around 0.99%. These receptors' targets are unknown. The sample taken for sequencing was Vdelta1+ gamma-delta thymocytes from the thymus. Subset denoted: FACS-sorted CD3+ TCRalphabeta- TCRVdelta1+ TCRVdelta2- thymocytes. The receptor source for this set is a girl under two years old who had congenital heart surgery.

This clone has more than one count but fewer than ten. The rearrangement uses TRDV1 and TRDJ1; TRDD3 might be the D (5 bases). V was clipped by 2 bases and J by 1 base, with 32 bases between them. Germline V gene data show CDR1 as TSWWSYY and CDR2 as QGS. This CDR3 region has 22 residues. DNA for the CDR3: TGTGCTCTTGGGGAAAACCCTGAAGCTTTCCGCTCACGGGGGTCCTTCACCGATAAACTCATCTTT. This translates into CALGENPEAFRSRGSFTDKLIF.

The V gene went uncalled, while the J gene is TRDJ1; no check of the table's D call, TRDD3, against the DNA was made. The CDR3 is made up of 20 amino acids. The DNA of the CDR3 is TGTGCTCTTGGGACCCAATTTCGAAACTGGGGGATATCAGCGTACGGGGGACTCATCTTT. Its protein product is CALGTQFRNWGISAYGGLIF.

This clone turned up a few times. This sequence joins TRDV1 and TRDJ1, with D possibly being TRDD2 or TRDD3 (5 bases each). The CDR3 length is 18 residues. Germline CDR1 is TSWWSYY and CDR2 is QGS. V shed 6 bases and J shed 0 bases, with 23 bases lying between them. The CDR3 reads CALGSWAALRNYTDKLIF. The DNA for the CDR3 is TGTGCTCTTGGTTCCTGGGCTGCACTGAGGAATTACACCGATAAACTCATCTTT.

This clone occurred a few times. The genes are TRDV1 and TRDJ1, with a tentative D call TRDD3 (8 bases). The CDR3 has 19 residues. V was clipped by 6 bases and J by 0 bases, with 26 bases between them. Germline CDR1 reads TSWWSYY; CDR2 reads QGS. CDR3 region: CALGPRASFLLGDTDKLIF. The CDR3 DNA is TGTGCTCTTGGCCCGCGTGCCTCATTCCTACTGGGGGACACCGATAAACTCATCTTT.

Comments on this clone: A junction end diverges from the germline sequence, so it may reflect a read error. The chain carries TRDV1 and TRDJ1, with 10 nucleotides matching TRDD3. Looked up from germline, CDR1 is TSWWSYY and CDR2 is QGS. This CDR3 has 22 residues. The DNA of the CDR3 is TGTGCTCTTGGGAGATCGATTCTTCCTACACCTCTTTGGGGGATACAAACCGATAAACCCATCTTT. Translation gives CALGRSILPTPLWGIQTDKPIF.

Only a few counts were recorded for this clone. V is TRDV1 and J is TRDJ1; TRDD3 matches at 10 bases. The CDR3 spans 23 residues. CDR1 is TSWWSYY, CDR2 QGS, per germline. After removal of 1 base from V and 3 bases from J, the junction contained 26 bases not matched to a gene. The DNA of the CDR3 is TGTGCTCTTGGGGAACCCCCTTCTCCTGGGGGATATGGTTCAAGCCGGGGACCCGATAAACTCATCTTT. Its protein product is CALGEPPSPGGYGSSRGPDKLIF.

This clone is medium-sized in the sample. The chain is built from TRDV1 and TRDJ1; TRDD3 matches at 8 bases. V trimming: 3 bases; J trimming: 0 bases; junction bases outside the gene matches: 15. Germline V CDR1 and CDR2: TSWWSYY, QGS. The CDR3 loop spans 19 amino acids. The chain's CDR3 is CALGEFTCCTGGHTDKLIF. Here the CDR3 DNA reads TGTGCTCTTGGGGAGTTTACTTGTTGTACTGGGGGGCACACCGATAAACTCATCTTT.

The chain employs TRDV1 and TRDJ1; 8 bases match TRDD3. There are 17 residues in the CDR3. Per the germline V gene, CDR1 is TSWWSYY and CDR2 is QGS. V was clipped by 3 bases and J by 1 base; unmatched bases: 10. CDR3 sequence: CALGDFPLLGATDKLIF. The CDR3 nucleotides are TGTGCTCTTGGGGACTTCCCCTTACTGGGGGCCACCGATAAACTCATCTTT.

In its sample, this clone was seen a few times. The chain links TRDV1 to TRDJ1, with D tentatively TRDD1 (5 bases). Trimming took off 2 bases at V and 0 bases at J, with 13 bases between the two ends. This CDR3 spans 16 amino acids. Germline V gene data show CDR1 as TSWWSYY and CDR2 as QGS. CDR3 in DNA: TGTGCTCTTGGGGAAGGGAAATTCCACCACACCGATAAACTCATCTTT. It yields the protein CALGEGKFHHTDKLIF.

The table lists this clone with a few counts. This chain joins TRDV1 and TRDJ1; D is perhaps TRDD3 (7 bases). Germline CDR1 is TSWWSYY and CDR2 is QGS. Between the trimmed V and J ends, which lost 1 base and 2 bases, there was a span of 29 bases. The CDR3 is 21 amino acids. The CDR3 nucleotides read TGTGCTCTTGGGGAACAGCCTTCCCACAATACTGGGGCGTATGGGACCGATAAACTCATCTTT. Encoded protein: CALGEQPSHNTGAYGTDKLIF.

V and J are TRDV1 and TRDJ1; 7 nucleotides match TRDD2. Per germline, CDR1 TSWWSYY and CDR2 QGS. The V segment lost 5 bases and the J segment 10 bases; nucleotides outside the gene matches: 16. The CDR3 covers 15 residues. DNA for the CDR3: TGTGCTCTTGGGTCCTTCCCTTCCTCCCATTTCTCACTCATCTTT. Protein: CALGSFPSSHFSLIF.

Details on this clone: An end of the junction differs from the germline gene, which may be a read error. V and J are TRDV1 and TRDJ1, with TRDD3 matching 12 bases. CDR3 length: 19 residues. Germline loops: CDR1 TSWWSYY, CDR2 QGS. For the CDR3, the DNA is TGTGCTATTGGGGAGAGCTTACTGGGGGATACCCACCAAACCGATAAACTCATCTTT. Protein product: CAIGESLLGDTHQTDKLIF.

The chain employs TRDV1 and TRDJ1; 9 bases fit TRDD3. Germline V gives CDR1 TSWWSYY, CDR2 QGS. V was pared by 4 bases and J by 0 bases, with 18 bases of the junction left unmatched. The CDR3 extends over 20 amino acids. The chain's CDR3 is CALGGPPEYWGKGYTDKLIF. In nucleotides, the CDR3 is TGTGCTCTTGGGGGTCCCCCAGAGTACTGGGGGAAAGGGTACACCGATAAACTCATCTTT.

V is TRDV1 and J is TRDJ1, with D perhaps matching TRDD2 (7 bases). The CDR3 sequence is 24 residues long. The germline CDR1 and CDR2 sequences are TSWWSYY and QGS. Trimming took 0 bases from V and 3 from J, leaving 38 bases between them. CDR3 sequence: CALGELDPSSLLGLGVLEPDKLIF. The CDR3 DNA reads TGTGCTCTTGGGGAACTAGATCCTTCCTCTTTACTGGGTCTCGGGGTACTGGAACCCGATAAACTCATCTTT.

The chain links TRDV2 to TRDJ3, with 7 bases matching TRDD3. The CDR3 totals 25 residues. Germline lookup yields CDR1 GEAIGNYY and CDR2 EKD. V was clipped by 0 bases and J by 2 bases; unmatched bases: 27. The CDR3 DNA sequence: TGTGCCTGTGACACCGGGAGTAGGCTGGGGGGCCCAGCCGATCATCTGACCTGGGACACCCGACAGATGTTTTTC. Protein: CACDTGSRLGGPADHLTWDTRQMFF.

The table lists this clone with a few counts. The V gene is TRDV1, the J gene TRDJ2, with 8 bases aligning to TRDD3. Germline assignment: CDR1 TSWWSYY and CDR2 QGS. V gave up 6 bases and J gave up 7 bases; unmatched junction bases: 25. The CDR3 loop spans 20 amino acids. CDR3 DNA: TGTGCTCTTGGACGAATCTTACCCCCTGCTGGGGGACCCCGGGGAGCACAACTCTTCTTT. As protein: CALGRILPPAGGPRGAQLFF.

With respect to this clone: A junction boundary mismatches the germline segment, possibly from a read error. This sequence joins TRDV1 and TRDJ1; the match to TRDD2 covers 7 bases. The V gene's germline CDR1 is TSWWSYY and CDR2 QGS. The CDR3 totals 18 residues. The CDR3 DNA reads as TGTGCTCTTGGGGATGGTTTCCTACAGGGGCTGTACACCGATAAACCCATCTTT. Amino acid sequence: CALGDGFLQGLYTDKPIF.

This clone turned up a few times. V is TRDV1 and J is TRDJ1, with 9 bases lining up with TRDD3. V trimming: 5 bases; J trimming: 0 bases; junction bases outside the gene matches: 19. The germline gives CDR1 TSWWSYY, CDR2 QGS. The length of the CDR3 is 20 residues. The CDR3 coding sequence is TGTGCTCTTGGGAACCCCACACTGAGGGGATACGCCATGTACACCGATAAACTCATCTTT. It specifies CALGNPTLRGYAMYTDKLIF.

The V call is TRDV1, the J call TRDJ1; 8 nucleotides align to TRDD3. The V segment lost 1 base and the J segment 0 bases; nucleotides outside the gene matches: 16. This CDR3 has 20 amino acids. Germline CDR1 and CDR2: TSWWSYY and QGS. The CDR3 DNA sequence: TGTGCTCTTGGGGAACCGATACTGGGGGCCGCGGGTGGGTACACCGATAAACTCATCTTT. This encodes CALGEPILGAAGGYTDKLIF.

This clone was seen a few times. This sequence joins TRDV2 and TRDJ1, with 9 bases fitting TRDD3. J gave up 0 bases and V 5 bases, and 12 bases lay outside the gene matches. CDR1 GEAIGNYY and CDR2 EKD come from the germline V gene. The CDR3 extends over 17 amino acids. CDR3 nucleotide sequence: TGTGCCTGTGGCACGTCTGGGGGATCTCCGTACACCGATAAACTCATCTTT. Protein: CACGTSGGSPYTDKLIF.

The rearrangement joins TRDV1 to TRDJ1, with TRDD3 as a possible D gene (7 bases). TCRdb offers no J gene call, so here the DNA was matched to germline to obtain one. The V end was cut by 3 bases, the J end by 0 bases, with 29 bases between. CDR1 and CDR2 (germline): TSWWSYY, QGS. There are 21 residues in the CDR3. The CDR3: CALGEIFLRTGAYTYTDKLIF. CDR3 in DNA: TGTGCTCTTGGGGAGATCTTCCTTCGTACTGGGGCTTACACCTACACCGATAAACTCATCTTT.